The next 28 T cell receptor beta chains were all read from a single sample in a study of blood T cells in healthy people across ages. The second PCR ran roughly 6 to 11 cycles with a sample-barcoded 5' primer and J-beta primers. TCRdb analysed the 5' RACE reads with MiXCR anew, one entry per CDR3 protein. The table includes hundreds of thousands of distinct CDR3 sequences, about 30% detected once. Sequencing was performed on blood. These receptors came from an elderly woman in good health.

This chain connects TRBV27 to TRBJ2-4, with 7 bases matching TRBD1. This CDR3 spans 14 amino acids. Germline-derived CDR1 and CDR2 are MNHEY and SMNVEV (reference sequence). The V segment lost 5 bases and the J segment 1 base; nucleotides outside the gene matches: 2. Here the CDR3 DNA reads TGTGCCAGCAGTACCAGGGGGGCCAAAAACATTCAGTACTTC. This gives the protein CASSTRGAKNIQYF.

The J gene is TRBJ1-4, the V gene TRBV6-2 or TRBV6-3; D is possibly TRBD1 (6 bases). Per germline, CDR1 MNHEY and CDR2 SVGEGT. The CDR3 runs to 14 residues. Trimming took 8 bases from V and 5 from J, leaving 15 bases between them. This CDR3 is CASRGATSNEKLFF. In DNA form, the CDR3 reads TGTGCCAGCCGGGGGGCGACTTCGAATGAAAAACTGTTTTTT.

Concerning this clonotype: This may stem from a read error, because a much larger clone lies one nucleotide away. CDR3 DNA: TGTGCCTTCAGGACAGGGGGCAAATACGGGCAGTACTTC. Translation gives CAFRTGGKYGQYF. The gene calls are TRBV30 and TRBJ2-4, with 11 positions matching TRBD1. Germline V gene data show CDR1 as GTSNPN and CDR2 as SVGIG (reference sequence). The CDR3 spans 13 residues. V gave up 7 bases and J gave up 13 bases; unmatched junction bases: 12.

This clonotype was observed at least ten times. The chain links TRBV7-6 to TRBJ2-1; possible D gene TRBD2, 6 bases. Germline values: CDR1 SGHVS, CDR2 FNYEAQ. The CDR3 has 14 residues. V shed 3 bases and J shed 12 bases, with 18 bases lying between them. In nucleotides, the CDR3 is TGTGCCAGCAGCTTCACTGGGGCCCAGGAGGGGCAGTTCTTC. It yields the protein CASSFTGAQEGQFF.

The rearrangement links TRBV6-2 or TRBV6-3 to TRBJ2-4; 10 bases are shared with TRBD1. V gave up 5 bases and J gave up 6 bases; unmatched junction bases: 1. This CDR3 has 13 residues. Germline lookup yields CDR1 MNHEY and CDR2 SVGEGT. The chain's CDR3 is CASSRTGGNIQYF. The CDR3 coding sequence is TGTGCCAGCAGTAGGACAGGGGGAAACATTCAGTACTTC.

This clonotype was detected once. The chain joins TRBV7-9 to TRBJ1-1, with a tentative D call TRBD1 (5 bases). The CDR3 has 14 residues. CDR1 SEHNR and CDR2 FQNEAQ come from the germline V gene (reference sequence). Trimming stripped 5 bases from V and 4 bases from J, with 14 bases between. The CDR3 region is CASSQGGRSTEAFF. CDR3 nucleotide sequence: TGTGCCAGCAGCCAGGGTGGCAGGAGCACTGAAGCTTTCTTT.

This clonotype showed up many times. This chain links TRBV4-1 with TRBJ2-7; TRBD1 might be the D (6 bases). CDR1 is MGHRA and CDR2 is YSYEKL in the germline V gene. Trimming stripped 3 bases from V and 5 bases from J, with 14 bases between. There are 14 residues in the CDR3. CDR3 loop: CASSHQGNRDEQYF. CDR3 in DNA: TGCGCCAGCAGCCACCAGGGGAATCGGGACGAGCAGTACTTC.

This rearrangement joins TRBV7-3 to TRBJ2-3, with 8 bases lining up with TRBD1. Trimming took 10 bases from V and 8 from J; bases not matched to a gene: 8. Per the germline V gene, CDR1 is SGHTA and CDR2 is FQGTGA. This CDR3 contains 12 residues. CDR3 bases: TGTGCCAATAGCTTGGGACAGGCTACGCAGTATTTT. It is translated as CANSLGQATQYF.

This clonotype was counted only a few times. A much bigger clone sits one base away, suggesting this may be a read error. V usage is TRBV7-9 and J usage is TRBJ2-3, with 10 bases lining up with TRBD1. CDR1 and CDR2 (germline): SEHNR, FQNEAQ (reference sequence). There are 13 residues in the CDR3. The CDR3 loop is CASRTGGANTRYF. DNA of the CDR3: TGTGCCAGCAGGACAGGGGGCGCGAATACGCGGTATTTT.

This clonotype was found many times. The chain employs TRBV7-3 and TRBJ2-1, with D perhaps being TRBD1 or TRBD2 (5 bases each). The V and J ends lost 3 bases and 2 bases respectively, with 8 bases between them. Germline V gene lookup returns CDR1 SGHTA and CDR2 FQGTGA. The CDR3 is 14 amino acids. The CDR3 sequence is CASSFTGPYNEQFF. As DNA, the CDR3 is TGTGCCAGCAGCTTTACGGGACCCTACAATGAGCAGTTCTTC.

The table lists this clonotype with a few counts. The chain has TRBV14 and TRBJ1-2; 9 bases line up with TRBD1. This CDR3 has 16 amino acids. The germline gives CDR1 SGHDN, CDR2 FVKESK. V dropped 5 bases and J dropped 7; count of bases not matched to a gene: 14. CDR3 protein: CASSLNAGTGTVGYTF. CDR3 DNA: TGTGCCAGCAGCTTAAACGCCGGGACAGGGACCGTTGGCTACACCTTC. Combining the CDR3 with reference TRBV14 and TRBJ1-2 gives the whole variable domain EAGVTQFPSHSVIEKGQTVTLRCDPISGHDNLYWYRRVMGKEIKFLLHFVKESKQDESGMPNNRFLAERTGGTYSTLKVQPAELEDSGVYFCASSLNAGTGTVGYTFGSGTRLTVV.

Worth noting for this clonotype: A clone one base away is much larger, so this may be a read error. J is TRBJ2-5 and V is TRBV1; TRBD2 was called by the table and not checked on the DNA. TRBV1 is classified as a pseudogene. The CDR3 loop spans 16 amino acids. The CDR3 reads CTSSHRSGGLPNEQYF. CDR3 nucleotide sequence: TGCACCAGCAGCCACCGTAGCGGGGGCCTACCCAATGAGCAGTACTTC.

This rearrangement joins TRBV13 to TRBJ1-2; D is uncertain. V shed 2 bases and J shed 5 bases, with 9 bases lying between them. Germline CDR1 reads PRHDT; CDR2 reads FYEKMQ (reference sequence). The CDR3 sequence is 13 residues long. The CDR3 loop reads CASSLTAGYGYTF. For the CDR3, the DNA is TGTGCCAGCAGCTTAACCGCGGGGTATGGCTACACCTTC.

This clonotype showed up many times. The CDR3 reads CASSGRGSVIEETQYF. CDR3 DNA: TGTGCCAGTAGCGGGAGGGGCAGCGTAATTGAAGAGACCCAGTACTTC. The V and J genes are TRBV19 and TRBJ2-5, with 8 bases aligning to TRBD2. Trimming took 6 bases from V and 3 from J; bases not matched to a gene: 12. The CDR3 has 16 amino acids. Per germline, CDR1 LNHDA and CDR2 SQIVND (reference sequence).

Notes on this clonotype: A read error may be the cause here, since a much bigger clone is one base away. The rearrangement links TRBV7-6 to TRBJ2-1; TRBD2 agrees at 12 bases. Germline CDR1 and CDR2: SGHVS and FNYEAQ. The CDR3 contains 16 residues. The CDR3 region is CVSSLLLAGGQDEQFF. In DNA, the CDR3 is TGTGTCAGCAGCTTACTCCTAGCGGGGGGGCAAGATGAGCAGTTCTTC.

This rearrangement joins TRBV20-1 to TRBJ2-5; D uncertain. Matching the DNA end better, TRBJ2-7 makes the J call doubtful. Germline lookup yields CDR1 DFQATT and CDR2 SNEGSKA (reference sequence). The CDR3 spans 13 residues. The CDR3 reads CSASLTGTYEQYF. The CDR3 region has the DNA TGCAGTGCTAGTTTAACGGGTACCTACGAGCAGTACTTC.

This clonotype occurred a few times. The chain uses TRBV28 and TRBJ1-4; D unclear. This CDR3 has 15 amino acids. CDR1 is MDHEN and CDR2 is SYDVKM in the germline V gene. V lost 3 bases and J 4 bases, leaving 12 bases between the germline ends. The CDR3: CASSFGFNGNEKLFF. The CDR3 DNA follows: TGTGCCAGCAGTTTCGGGTTTAACGGTAATGAAAAACTGTTTTTT.

On this clonotype itself: A clone one base away is much larger, so this may be a read error. The chain links TRBV10-3 to TRBJ1-1; tentative D call: TRBD1 (5 bases). CDR3 length: 14 amino acids. In germline, CDR1 is ENHRY, CDR2 SYGVKD. CDR3 in amino acids: CAIGTGPVDTEVFF. The CDR3 coding sequence is TGTGCCATAGGGACGGGCCCTGTGGACACTGAAGTTTTCTTT.

The chain carries TRBV7-2 and TRBJ1-3; 7 nucleotides align to TRBD1. This CDR3 contains 16 residues. The germline CDR1 and CDR2 sequences are SGHTA and FQGNSA. The ends lost 6 bases at V and 4 bases at J; junction bases unmatched: 12. The CDR3: CASSVSPDRAGNTIYF. The CDR3 DNA sequence: TGTGCCAGCAGTGTCTCTCCCGACAGGGCAGGAAACACCATATATTTT.

This rearrangement joins TRBV4-1 to TRBJ1-6; D gene uncertain. Germline V gene sequence: CDR1 MGHRA, CDR2 YSYEKL. The V end was cut by 1 base, the J end by 7 bases, with 8 bases between. This CDR3 region has 14 residues. CDR3 in DNA: TGCGCCAGCAGCCAAGTAAGGGAGAATTCACCCCTCCACTTT. Its protein product is CASSQVRENSPLHF.

This clonotype was detected many times. The genes are TRBV2 and TRBJ2-3; TRBD2 is a possible D gene (5 bases). Germline CDR1 SNHLY, CDR2 FYNNEI. This CDR3 is 13 amino acids long. Deletions cut 7 bases from V and 1 base from J, with 9 bases between. This CDR3 is CASKSEGTDTQYF. The CDR3 DNA reads TGTGCCAGCAAATCGGAGGGCACAGATACGCAGTATTTT.

This clonotype has a count of ten or more. J is TRBJ1-2 and V is TRBV29-1; a possible D gene is TRBD1 (5 bases). Germline assignment: CDR1 SQVTM and CDR2 ANQGSEA. Trimming left V 3 bases short and J 4 bases short, with 9 bases between. The CDR3 runs to 12 residues. In DNA, the CDR3 is TGCAGCGTTGATGACAGAGTCTATGGCTACACCTTC. It specifies CSVDDRVYGYTF.

This clonotype occurred many times. The chain employs TRBV20-1 and TRBJ1-6; no firm D call. Germline V gene lookup returns CDR1 DFQATT and CDR2 SNEGSKA (reference sequence). The CDR3 runs to 17 residues. V shed 1 base and J shed 7 bases, with 20 bases lying between them. CDR3 amino acids: CSARGEAASLPNSPLHF. In DNA form, the CDR3 reads TGCAGTGCTAGAGGAGAGGCAGCCTCCCTTCCCAATTCACCCCTCCACTTT.

V and J are TRBV5-6 and TRBJ1-1, with a possible D match to TRBD1 (5 bases). V was trimmed by 4 bases and J by 1 base, leaving 20 bases between them. From germline, CDR1 is SGHDT and CDR2 YYEEEE. The CDR3 has 17 amino acids. CDR3 sequence: CASSPRTRGETNTEAFF. CDR3 nucleotides: TGTGCCAGCAGCCCTCGAACCCGGGGGGAAACGAACACTGAAGCTTTCTTT. Full variable domain (rest looked up from reference TRBV5-6 and TRBJ1-1): DAGVTQSPTHLIKTRGQQVTLRCSPKSGHDTVSWYQQALGQGPQFIFQYYEEEERQRGNFPDRFSGHQFPNYSSELNVNALLLGDSALYLCASSPRTRGETNTEAFFGQGTRLTVV.

This clonotype showed up many times. The V call is TRBV12-3 or TRBV12-4, the J call TRBJ2-1; 7 bases agree with TRBD2. This CDR3 is 15 amino acids long. V was pared by 3 bases and J by 8 bases, with 10 bases of the junction left unmatched. CDR3 DNA sequence: TGTGCCAGCAGTTTTGCGGGGGTGACTACGGATGAGCAGTTCTTC. This codes for CASSFAGVTTDEQFF.

The CDR3: CASRPRATNEKLFF. The CDR3 coding sequence is TGTGCCAGTAGGCCGAGGGCAACTAATGAAAAACTGTTTTTT. The chain has TRBV19 and TRBJ1-4, with unresolved D. CDR3 length: 14 amino acids. V was clipped by 6 bases and J by 0 bases, with 8 bases between them. Germline loops: CDR1 LNHDA, CDR2 SQIVND (reference sequence).

The rearrangement uses TRBV3-1 and TRBJ2-3; possibly TRBD1 for D (6 bases). Trimming took off 0 bases at V and 6 bases at J, with 22 bases between the two ends. Germline lookup yields CDR1 LGHDT and CDR2 YNNKEL (reference sequence). This CDR3 is 18 amino acids long. CDR3 nucleotide sequence: TGTGCCAGCAGCCAAGATCCTCACCGGGACACCGGCGGGGATACGCAGTATTTT. Amino acid sequence: CASSQDPHRDTGGDTQYF.

This clonotype was detected only a few times. This sequence joins TRBV4-2 and TRBJ2-2, with 10 bases identical to TRBD2. J lost 5 bases, V lost 0 bases, and 6 bases had no gene match. This CDR3 has 17 amino acids. Germline CDR1 is LGHNA and CDR2 is YNFKEQ. The CDR3 reads CASSQEQSGGVTGELFF. The CDR3 bases are TGTGCCAGCAGCCAAGAGCAGAGCGGGGGGGTTACCGGGGAGCTGTTTTTT.